These 5 T cell receptor beta chains share one sample of origin, sequenced in a study of T cells in Graves' hyperthyroidism and ophthalmopathy. RNA transcripts served as the template for amplifying TCR beta CDR3 regions. First-round RT-PCR targeting the TCR CDR3 was performed with the HTBI primer set. MiXCR was run by TCRdb on the multiplex PCR reads, yielding one entry per CDR3 protein. The repertoire holds about 840,000 distinct CDR3 sequences, with 38% as singletons. Sequenced: blood. These receptors all come from a man younger than 35 with Graves' hyperthyroidism.

Ten or more counts support this clonotype. The V call is TRBV7-9, the J call TRBJ2-7, with D perhaps assigned TRBD1 or TRBD2 (5 bases each). This CDR3 has 14 amino acids. Trimming took off 5 bases at V and 7 bases at J, with 18 bases between the two ends. CDR1 SEHNR and CDR2 FQNEAQ come from the germline V gene (reference sequence). CDR3 amino acids: CASSLYRDREEQYF. The CDR3 region has the DNA TGTGCCAGCAGCCTTTACCGGGACCGAGAGGAGCAGTACTTC.

This clonotype was seen repeatedly, ten times or more. The chain has TRBV29-1 and TRBJ1-1; the D gene is possibly TRBD1 (6 bases). The CDR3 spans 13 residues. Trimming pared 6 bases from V and 6 bases from J, leaving 17 bases between. Germline V gene lookup returns CDR1 SQVTM and CDR2 ANQGSEA. CDR3 residues: CSVNRGGGSEAFF. CDR3 DNA sequence: TGCAGCGTGAATCGAGGGGGGGGGTCTGAAGCTTTCTTT.

The genes are TRBV10-2 and TRBJ2-2; D possibly corresponds to TRBD1 (7 bases). Trimming stripped 1 base from V and 6 bases from J, with 12 bases between. CDR3 length equals 15 residues. Germline assignment: CDR1 WSHSY and CDR2 SAAADI. In nucleotides, the CDR3 is TGCGCCAGCAGTGAGTGGCGCAGGGGGGCCGGGGAGCTGTTTTTT. Protein: CASSEWRRGAGELFF.

The rearrangement links TRBV5-1 to TRBJ1-1, with D unresolved. The germline V gene encodes CDR1 SGHRS and CDR2 YFSETQ. The CDR3 has 13 residues. Trimming shortened V by 1 base and J by 6 bases, and 10 bases separated the two germline ends. CDR3 in DNA: TGCGCCAGCAGCTTGTTCGGGCATTCTGAAGCTTTCTTT. This translates into CASSLFGHSEAFF.

The chain couples TRBV29-1 to TRBJ1-2, with D perhaps matching TRBD1 (6 bases). The germline V gene has CDR1 SQVTM and CDR2 ANQGSEA. The CDR3 length is 13 residues. The ends were cut back, 8 bases at V and 6 bases at J, with 19 bases in the middle. CDR3 protein: CSSYSGGLNGYTF. CDR3 coding DNA: TGCAGCAGTTACAGCGGGGGGCTAAATGGCTACACCTTC.